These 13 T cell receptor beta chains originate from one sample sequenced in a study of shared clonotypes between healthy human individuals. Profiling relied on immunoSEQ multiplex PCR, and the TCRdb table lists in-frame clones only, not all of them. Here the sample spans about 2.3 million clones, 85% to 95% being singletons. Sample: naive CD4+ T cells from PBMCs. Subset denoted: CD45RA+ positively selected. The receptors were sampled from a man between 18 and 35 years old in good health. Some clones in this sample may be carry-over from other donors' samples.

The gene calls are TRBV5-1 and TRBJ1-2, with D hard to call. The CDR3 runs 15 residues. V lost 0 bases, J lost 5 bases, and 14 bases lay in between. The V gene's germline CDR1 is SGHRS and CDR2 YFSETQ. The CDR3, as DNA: TGCGCCAGCAGCTTGGCCGTGGAGGGTGTGTATGGCTACACCTTC. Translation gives CASSLAVEGVYGYTF.

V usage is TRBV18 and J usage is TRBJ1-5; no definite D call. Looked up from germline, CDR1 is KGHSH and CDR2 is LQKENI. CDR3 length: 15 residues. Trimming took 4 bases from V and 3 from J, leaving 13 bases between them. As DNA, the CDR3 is TGTGCCAGCTCACTCCGGGTCGGGTTCAATCAGCCCCAGCATTTT. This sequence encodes CASSLRVGFNQPQHF.

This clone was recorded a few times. This CDR3 is CASSLGGRVYEQYF. CDR3 bases: TGTGCCAGCAGCTTAGGCGGGAGGGTCTACGAGCAGTACTTC. V and J are TRBV13 and TRBJ2-7, with TRBD2 matching 8 bases. With 0 bases clipped from V and 3 bases from J, the junction kept 1 base outside the gene matches. The V gene's germline CDR1 is PRHDT and CDR2 FYEKMQ (reference sequence). This CDR3 spans 14 amino acids. The full variable domain, completed using reference TRBV13 and TRBJ2-7, is AAGVIQSPRHLIKEKRETATLKCYPIPRHDTVYWYQQGPGQDPQFLISFYEKMQSDKGSIPDRFSAQQFSDYHSELNMSSLELGDSALYFCASSLGGRVYEQYFGPGTRLTVT.

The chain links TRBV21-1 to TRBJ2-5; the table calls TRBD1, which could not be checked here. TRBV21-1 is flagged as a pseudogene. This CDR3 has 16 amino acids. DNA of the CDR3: TGTGCCAGCAGCACCCACCTACGGGACAGACAAGAGACCCAGTACTTC. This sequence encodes CASSTHLRDRQETQYF.

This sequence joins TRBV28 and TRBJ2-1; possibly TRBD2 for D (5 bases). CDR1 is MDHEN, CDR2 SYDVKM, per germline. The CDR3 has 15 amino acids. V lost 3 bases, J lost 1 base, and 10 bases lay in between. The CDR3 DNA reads TGTGCCAGCAGTTTTCCACCGGGATCCTACAATGAGCAGTTCTTC. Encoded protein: CASSFPPGSYNEQFF.

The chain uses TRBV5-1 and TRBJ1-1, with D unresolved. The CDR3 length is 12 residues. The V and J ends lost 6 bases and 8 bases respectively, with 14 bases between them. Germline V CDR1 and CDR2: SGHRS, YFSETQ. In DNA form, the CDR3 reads TGCGCCAGCAACCCCCCCAATGCGGAAGCTTTCTTT. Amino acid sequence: CASNPPNAEAFF.

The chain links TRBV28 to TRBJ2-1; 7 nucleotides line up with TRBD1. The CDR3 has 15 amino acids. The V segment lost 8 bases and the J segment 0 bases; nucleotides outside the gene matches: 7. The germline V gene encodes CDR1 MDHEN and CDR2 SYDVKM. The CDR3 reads CASATTGSSYNEQFF. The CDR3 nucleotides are TGTGCCAGCGCCACGACAGGGAGCTCCTACAATGAGCAGTTCTTC.

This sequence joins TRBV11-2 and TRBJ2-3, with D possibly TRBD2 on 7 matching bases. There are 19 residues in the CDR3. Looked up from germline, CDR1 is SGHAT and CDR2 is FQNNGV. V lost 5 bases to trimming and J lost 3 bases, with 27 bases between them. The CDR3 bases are TGTGCCAGCAGCCCACTACTCTGGGGAGGGGGGACAAGGACAGATACGCAGTATTTT. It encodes CASSPLLWGGGTRTDTQYF.

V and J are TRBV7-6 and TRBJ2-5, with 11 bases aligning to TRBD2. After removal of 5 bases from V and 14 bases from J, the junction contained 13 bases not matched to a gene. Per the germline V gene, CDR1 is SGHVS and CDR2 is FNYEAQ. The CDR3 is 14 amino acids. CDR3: CASSPLAGGPNRYF. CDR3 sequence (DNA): TGTGCCAGCAGCCCCCTAGCGGGAGGTCCGAATCGATACTTC.

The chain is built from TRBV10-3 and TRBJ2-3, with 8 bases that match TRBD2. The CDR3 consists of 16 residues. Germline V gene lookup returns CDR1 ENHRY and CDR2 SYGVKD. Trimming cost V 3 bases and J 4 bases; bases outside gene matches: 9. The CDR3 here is CAISEGGSGGSDTQYF. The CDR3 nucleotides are TGTGCCATCAGTGAAGGGGGGAGCGGGGGTTCAGATACGCAGTATTTT.

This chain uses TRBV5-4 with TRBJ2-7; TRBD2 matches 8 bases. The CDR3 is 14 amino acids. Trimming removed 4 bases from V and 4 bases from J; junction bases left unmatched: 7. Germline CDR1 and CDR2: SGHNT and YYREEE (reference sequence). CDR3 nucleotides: TGTGCCAGCAGCCGCAGCGGGAGTGGGTACGAGCAGTACTTC. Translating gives CASSRSGSGYEQYF. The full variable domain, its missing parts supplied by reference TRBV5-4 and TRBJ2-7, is ETGVTQSPTHLIKTRGQQVTLRCSSQSGHNTVSWYQQALGQGPQFIFQYYREEENGRGNFPPRFSGLQFPNYSSELNVNALELDDSALYLCASSRSGSGYEQYFGPGTRLTVT.

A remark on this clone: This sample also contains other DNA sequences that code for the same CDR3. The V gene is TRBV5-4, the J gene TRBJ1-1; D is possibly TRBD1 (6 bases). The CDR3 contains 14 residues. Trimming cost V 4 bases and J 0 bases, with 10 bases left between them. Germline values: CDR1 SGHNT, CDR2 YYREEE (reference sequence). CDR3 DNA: TGTGCCAGCAGCCAGGGACAATTGAACACTGAAGCTTTCTTT. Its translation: CASSQGQLNTEAFF.

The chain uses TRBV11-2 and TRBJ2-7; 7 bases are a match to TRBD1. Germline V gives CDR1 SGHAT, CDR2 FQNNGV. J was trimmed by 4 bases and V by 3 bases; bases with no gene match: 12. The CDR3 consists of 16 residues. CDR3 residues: CASSLPSWDSAYEQYF. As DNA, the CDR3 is TGTGCCAGCAGCTTGCCCTCGTGGGACAGCGCGTACGAGCAGTACTTC. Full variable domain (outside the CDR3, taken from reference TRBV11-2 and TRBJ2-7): EAGVAQSPRYKIIEKRQSVAFWCNPISGHATLYWYQQILGQGPKLLIQFQNNGVVDDSQLPKDRFSAERLKGVDSTLKIQPAKLEDSAVYLCASSLPSWDSAYEQYFGPGTRLTVT.